Shown below are 24 T cell receptor beta chains from a single sample sequenced in a study of blood T cells in healthy people across ages. The use of a sample-barcoded 5' primer and a J-beta primer mix characterized a second PCR of roughly 6 to 12 cycles. In TCRdb, the 5' RACE reads were re-called with MiXCR into one record per CDR3 protein. The sample consists of about 640,000 distinct CDR3 sequences, 25% to 30% of them appearing once. The sequenced sample was blood. The source is a woman at least 80 years old in good health.

This rearrangement joins TRBV3-1 to TRBJ1-1; perhaps TRBD1 as D (5 bases). The V gene lost 3 bases and the J gene lost 6 bases, with 14 bases spanning the gap. Germline V gene lookup returns CDR1 LGHDT and CDR2 YNNKEL (reference sequence). CDR3 size: 14 residues. DNA for the CDR3: TGTGCCAGCAGCCATCAGGGAAGGGACGCTGAAGCTTTCTTT. It specifies CASSHQGRDAEAFF. The whole variable domain, remainder taken from reference TRBV3-1 and TRBJ1-1, is DTAVSQTPKYLVTQMGNDKSIKCEQNLGHDTMYWYKQDSKKFLKIMFSYNNKELIINETVPNRFSPKSPDKAHLNLHINSLELGDSAVYFCASSHQGRDAEAFFGQGTRLTVV.

This clonotype appeared many times. The V gene is TRBV20-1, the J gene TRBJ1-2; D remains unclear. This CDR3 comprises 15 residues. V lost 6 bases and J 0 bases, leaving 17 bases between the germline ends. Germline lookup yields CDR1 DFQATT and CDR2 SNEGSKA (reference sequence). CDR3 region: CSAPIYQVTNYGYTF. CDR3 coding DNA: TGCAGTGCACCGATATACCAGGTCACTAACTATGGCTACACCTTC.

The chain couples TRBV6-1 to TRBJ1-4; D unclear. This CDR3 spans 14 amino acids. Per the germline V gene, CDR1 is MNHNS and CDR2 is SASEGT. The V end lost 5 bases, the J end lost 5 bases, and 12 bases lay between the germline ends. The CDR3: CASSPTSINEKLFF. CDR3 in DNA: TGTGCCAGCAGTCCGACAAGCATAAATGAAAAACTGTTTTTT.

This clonotype was counted only a few times. Just one base apart from a much larger clone, this may be a read error. This sequence joins TRBV6-1 and TRBJ2-1; D is perhaps TRBD2 (5 bases). The CDR3 consists of 13 residues. V dropped 6 bases and J dropped 10 bases, with 16 bases sitting between them. Germline assignment: CDR1 MNHNS and CDR2 SASEGT. CDR3 bases: TGTGCCAGCAGGAACTCCCGAGGGTACGAGCAGTTCTTC. This gives the protein CASRNSRGYEQFF.

The CDR3 loop is CRTGQGYEQYF. CDR3 in DNA: TGCAGGACGGGACAAGGATACGAGCAGTACTTC. The chain links TRBV20-1 to TRBJ2-7, with D tentatively TRBD1 (6 bases). Germline lookup yields CDR1 DFQATT and CDR2 SNEGSKA (reference sequence). The CDR3 consists of 11 residues.

This clonotype was seen only a few times. This chain joins TRBV7-6 and TRBJ1-1; D not resolved. The CDR3 consists of 15 residues. Per germline, CDR1 SGHVS and CDR2 FNYEAQ. The V end was cut by 2 bases, the J end by 0 bases, with 10 bases between. In DNA form, the CDR3 reads TGTGCCAGCAGCTTAACGGGGAGAATGAACACTGAAGCTTTCTTT. It encodes CASSLTGRMNTEAFF.

The chain links TRBV19 to TRBJ1-1; D remains unclear. This CDR3 region has 14 residues. Germline V gene lookup returns CDR1 LNHDA and CDR2 SQIVND (reference sequence). V lost 3 bases to trimming and J lost 2 bases, with 10 bases between them. CDR3 protein: CASSIGPANTEAFF. CDR3 DNA: TGTGCCAGTAGTATTGGACCAGCCAACACTGAAGCTTTCTTT.

This clonotype showed up many times. This chain uses TRBV20-1 with TRBJ2-5; no firm D call. V lost 6 bases to trimming and J lost 2 bases, with 13 bases between them. The length of the CDR3 is 13 residues. CDR1 DFQATT and CDR2 SNEGSKA come from the germline V gene (reference sequence). This CDR3 reads CSALLSRQETQYF. CDR3 DNA: TGCAGTGCCCTACTCTCACGTCAAGAGACCCAGTACTTC.

About this clonotype itself: One base away lies a much larger clone, so this may be a sequencing read error. The chain recombines TRBV18 with TRBJ1-4; TRBD1 might be the D (6 bases). The germline V gene has CDR1 KGHSH and CDR2 LQKENI. The V end was cut by 4 bases, the J end by 0 bases, with 12 bases between. The CDR3 covers 16 residues. CDR3 DNA sequence: TGTGCCAGCTCACTCAAAGACAGGTCAACTAATGAAAAACTGTTTTTT. Protein: CASSLKDRSTNEKLFF. Drawing the rest from reference TRBV18 and TRBJ1-4, the complete variable domain is NAGVMQNPRHLVRRRGQEARLRCSPMKGHSHVYWYRQLPEEGLKFMVYLQKENIIDESGMPKERFSAEFPKEGPSILRIQQVVRGDSAAYFCASSLKDRSTNEKLFFGSGTQLSVL.

This chain links TRBV4-1 with TRBJ1-1; D is possibly TRBD1 (6 bases). V lost 1 base, J lost 1 base, and 13 bases lay in between. The CDR3 has 16 residues. Germline V gene lookup returns CDR1 MGHRA and CDR2 YSYEKL. This chain's CDR3 is CASSQGPLQGNTEAFF. The DNA for the CDR3 is TGCGCCAGCAGCCAAGGCCCATTACAGGGGAACACTGAAGCTTTCTTT.

This clonotype occurred many times. The V gene is TRBV2, the J gene TRBJ2-3; a weak D match, TRBD1 (5 bases). With 6 bases removed from V and 0 bases from J, the gap between germline ends came to 13 bases. Germline V gives CDR1 SNHLY, CDR2 FYNNEI. The CDR3 spans 15 residues. DNA of the CDR3: TGTGCCAGCAGCACAGGATTTACTAGCACAGATACGCAGTATTTT. Translation: CASSTGFTSTDTQYF.

There are many counts of this clonotype. The genes are TRBV9 and TRBJ2-3; 9 bases are a match to TRBD2. After removal of 5 bases from V and 1 base from J, the junction contained 5 bases not matched to a gene. The length of the CDR3 is 15 residues. The germline CDR1 and CDR2 sequences are SGDLS and YYNGEE. Written as DNA, the CDR3 is TGTGCCAGCAGTGGGACTAGCCCAGGCACAGATACGCAGTATTTT. This sequence encodes CASSGTSPGTDTQYF.

This clonotype was seen a few times. One junction end disagrees with the germline gene, perhaps due to a read error. The J gene is TRBJ2-5, the V gene TRBV9; possible D gene TRBD2, 7 bases. The V gene's germline CDR1 is SGDLS and CDR2 YYNGEE. The CDR3 is made up of 17 amino acids. CDR3 amino acids: CAGSRGASGPFQETQYF. The CDR3 DNA follows: TGTGCCGGCAGCCGGGGGGCTAGCGGCCCCTTTCAAGAGACCCAGTACTTC.

This chain connects TRBV5-1 to TRBJ2-5, with a weak D call TRBD2 (6 bases). The CDR3 spans 17 residues. Trimming pared 5 bases from V and 0 bases from J, leaving 20 bases between. Germline CDR1 and CDR2: SGHRS and YFSETQ. The CDR3 region has the DNA TGCGCCAGCAGGACGGGAGCTTCTATACCCAACCAAGAGACCCAGTACTTC. This gives the protein CASRTGASIPNQETQYF.

Ten or more counts support this clonotype. The chain has TRBV6-6 and TRBJ2-5; D possibly corresponds to TRBD2 (6 bases). The CDR3 totals 15 residues. V shed 0 bases and J shed 4 bases, with 12 bases lying between them. The germline V gene encodes CDR1 MNHNY and CDR2 SVGAGI (reference sequence). The CDR3 protein is CASSYSAGYLETQYF. The CDR3 region has the DNA TGTGCCAGCAGTTACTCCGCGGGGTATTTAGAGACCCAGTACTTC.

This clonotype showed up many times. The chain employs TRBV5-1 and TRBJ2-3, with 12 bases fitting TRBD2. This CDR3 has 17 residues. Per the germline V gene, CDR1 is SGHRS and CDR2 is YFSETQ. V gave up 3 bases and J gave up 2 bases; unmatched junction bases: 7. CDR3 region: CASSSLAGGPNTDTQYF. CDR3 sequence (DNA): TGCGCCAGCAGCTCTCTAGCGGGGGGGCCAAACACAGATACGCAGTATTTT.

This clonotype was counted ten times or more. The rearrangement uses TRBV6-1 and TRBJ1-2; 9 bases map to TRBD1. This CDR3 region has 13 residues. V shed 8 bases and J 4 bases; nucleotides not matched to a gene: 5. Germline loops: CDR1 MNHNS, CDR2 SASEGT. The CDR3 sequence: CASGDRVSYGYTF. CDR3 DNA: TGTGCCAGCGGGGACAGGGTGTCCTATGGCTACACCTTC.

This clonotype has at least ten counts. CDR3 DNA sequence: TGTGCCAGCAGTTCCCTCGGACAGGGCGCCGGGGGCTACACCTTC. Translating gives CASSSLGQGAGGYTF. The V gene is TRBV6-2 or TRBV6-3, the J gene TRBJ1-2; TRBD1 aligns across 8 bases. Germline CDR1 and CDR2: MNHEY and SVGEGT. V dropped 4 bases and J dropped 8; count of bases not matched to a gene: 12. The CDR3 spans 15 residues.

The sample holds many counts of this clonotype. This sequence joins TRBV15 and TRBJ2-7; no clear D. Trimming removed 1 base from V and 2 bases from J, with 9 bases in between. CDR1 is LNHNV and CDR2 is YYDKDF in the germline V gene (reference sequence). The CDR3 length is 14 residues. The CDR3 is CATSRGVTTYEQYF. The CDR3, as DNA: TGTGCCACCAGCAGAGGTGTCACTACCTACGAGCAGTACTTC. The complete variable domain, with remaining parts taken from reference TRBV15 and TRBJ2-7, reads DAMVIQNPRYQVTQFGKPVTLSCSQTLNHNVMYWYQQKSSQAPKLLFHYYDKDFNNEADTPDNFQSRRPNTSFCFLDIRSPGLGDTAMYLCATSRGVTTYEQYFGPGTRLTVT.

In its sample, this clonotype was seen many times. The rearrangement joins TRBV6-5 to TRBJ1-2, with 10 bases identical to TRBD1. The junction had 11 bases not matched to a gene; V was cut back by 5 bases and J by 8 bases. There are 15 residues in the CDR3. Germline V CDR1 and CDR2: MNHEY, SVGAGI. CDR3 region: CASSNRDRGPGGYTF. CDR3 bases: TGTGCCAGCAGTAACCGGGACAGGGGCCCGGGGGGCTACACCTTC.

This clonotype was detected only once. Just one base apart from a much larger clone, this may be a read error. V is TRBV7-2 and J is TRBJ2-5; D may be TRBD1 or TRBD2 (5 bases each). There are 14 residues in the CDR3. Trimming took 5 bases from V and 11 from J, leaving 21 bases between them. Germline assignment: CDR1 SGHTA and CDR2 FQGNSA. The CDR3 DNA is TGTGCCAGCAGCCGGTGGGGGATGGCCAATGAGCAGTACTTC. It translates to CASSRWGMANEQYF.

This clonotype appeared many times. The V and J genes are TRBV2 and TRBJ2-7, with a possible D match to TRBD2 (6 bases). CDR1 is SNHLY, CDR2 FYNNEI, per germline. V was trimmed by 6 bases and J by 2 bases, leaving 8 bases between them. This CDR3 spans 12 amino acids. This chain's CDR3 is CASRRLAYEQYF. The CDR3 DNA reads TGTGCCAGCAGACGACTAGCCTACGAGCAGTACTTC.

This clonotype has at least ten counts. The V and J genes are TRBV7-2 and TRBJ2-1, with a possible D match to TRBD1 (6 bases). Deletions cut 1 base from V and 0 bases from J, with 13 bases between. The germline gives CDR1 SGHTA, CDR2 FQGNSA. The CDR3 contains 17 residues. Here the CDR3 DNA reads TGTGCCAGCAGCTTAGGAATAACAGGGAGCTCCTACAATGAGCAGTTCTTC. It translates to CASSLGITGSSYNEQFF.

V gene TRBV4-1 combines with J gene TRBJ1-1; the match to TRBD1 covers 8 bases. Germline V CDR1 and CDR2: MGHRA, YSYEKL. Trimming cost V 9 bases and J 0 bases; bases outside gene matches: 6. This CDR3 contains 14 residues. The CDR3 protein is CASWGTGLNTEAFF. The CDR3 DNA is TGCGCCAGTTGGGGGACAGGCTTGAACACTGAAGCTTTCTTT.